The table lists the clone carrying this T cell receptor (beta chain) with a count of one. What it recognizes is unknown. PCR employed 60 Vbeta and 13 Jbeta primers. This table comes from immunoSEQ multiplex PCR, and its TCRdb copy is limited to in-frame clones, with some not included. Of under 200,000 clones in the sample, 82% are singletons; the top ten hold approximately 0.55%. CDR1 is SGHRS, CDR2 YFSETQ, per germline. This CDR3 contains 14 residues. The sample belongs to a study of cytomegalovirus exposure and HLA in healthy donors. Regarding the study as a whole: Being indistinguishable, some V segments were excluded, TRBV6-2 and TRBV6-3 among them. The productive fraction for most TCR beta V segments was about 90% or about 30% in an earlier analysis.

The receptor was derived from a woman in her fifties or sixties in good health and CMV-seronegative. The rearrangement uses TRBV5-1 and TRBJ2-5; 7 bases map to TRBD2. The closer fit of TRBJ2-7 to the DNA end suggests the J call may be wrong. Sequenced material: PBMCs. The CDR3 DNA sequence: TGCGCCAGCAGCGGGGGGGGGACGTTTTACGAGCAGTACTTC. Amino acid sequence: CASSGGGTFYEQYF.